The clone carrying this TCR beta chain was observed at least ten times. Its antigen is not identified. The library was built from about 370 ng RNA with molecular barcoded adaptors for alpha/delta and beta/gamma chains. TCRdb passed the reads through MiXCR, listing each CDR3 protein once. The sample has more than 70,000 distinct CDR3 sequences, under 25% seen once. The CDR3 extends over 20 amino acids. Trimming at V came to 0 bases and at J to 3 bases, leaving 14 bases not matched to a gene. Germline V gene lookup returns CDR1 SGDLS and CDR2 YYNGEE. The source of the sample is a study of read filtering for tumor transcriptome and immune sequencing. On the study more broadly: R-ISS stage counts were eight or nine for I, about 16 for II, six or seven for III. RNA-seq yielded only roughly 80 to 1,300 TCR reads, IR-seq about 4.05 to 11 million.

Findings and caveats of the study: RNA-seq captured clonotypes less deeply and reliably than IR-seq. In IR-seq, single-read clonotypes were about 81.9% of clonotypes but around 3.4% of reads.

The receptor was derived from a donor at least 40 years old with multiple myeloma. The chain recombines TRBV9 with TRBJ2-2; 10 bases match TRBD1. The material sequenced was a population of CD138-negative cells sorted from bone marrow. This CDR3 reads CASSVGVNRDRGIDTGELFF. As DNA, the CDR3 is TGTGCCAGCAGCGTAGGGGTTAATAGGGACAGGGGAATCGACACCGGGGAGCTGTTTTTT.